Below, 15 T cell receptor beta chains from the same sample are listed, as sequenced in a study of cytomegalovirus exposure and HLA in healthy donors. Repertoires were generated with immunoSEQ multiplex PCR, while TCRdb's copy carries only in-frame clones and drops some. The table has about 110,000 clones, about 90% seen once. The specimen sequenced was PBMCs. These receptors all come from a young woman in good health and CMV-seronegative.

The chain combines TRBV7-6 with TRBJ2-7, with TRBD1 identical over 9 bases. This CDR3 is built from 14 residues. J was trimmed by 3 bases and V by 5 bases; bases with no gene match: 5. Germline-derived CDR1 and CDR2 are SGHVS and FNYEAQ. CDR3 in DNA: TGTGCCAGCAGCCCGGGACAGGGTGGCTACGAGCAGTACTTC. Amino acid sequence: CASSPGQGGYEQYF.

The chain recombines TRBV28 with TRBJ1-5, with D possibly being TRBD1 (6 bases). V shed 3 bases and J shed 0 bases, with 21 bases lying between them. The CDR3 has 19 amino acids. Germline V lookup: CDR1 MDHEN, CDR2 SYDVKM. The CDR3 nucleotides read TGTGCCAGCAGTTTTCTGGGCTCAGGGGTCATGGATAGCAATCAGCCCCAGCATTTT. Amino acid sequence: CASSFLGSGVMDSNQPQHF. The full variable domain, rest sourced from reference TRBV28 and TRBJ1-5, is DVKVTQSSRYLVKRTGEKVFLECVQDMDHENMFWYRQDPGLGLRLIYFSYDVKMKEKGDIPEGYSVSREKKERFSLILESASTNQTSMYLCASSFLGSGVMDSNQPQHFGDGTRLSIL.

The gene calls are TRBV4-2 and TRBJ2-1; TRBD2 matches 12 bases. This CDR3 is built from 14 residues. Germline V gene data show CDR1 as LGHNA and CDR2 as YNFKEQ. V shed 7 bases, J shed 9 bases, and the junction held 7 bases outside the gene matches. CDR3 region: CASTRTSGTGEQFF. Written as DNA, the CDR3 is TGTGCCAGCACCCGGACTAGCGGGACGGGTGAGCAGTTCTTC.

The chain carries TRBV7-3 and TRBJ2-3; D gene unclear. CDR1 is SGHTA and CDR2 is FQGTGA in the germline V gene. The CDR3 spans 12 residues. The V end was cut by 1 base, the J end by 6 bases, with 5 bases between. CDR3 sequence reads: CASSLIGDTQYF. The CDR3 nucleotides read TGTGCCAGCAGCTTAATCGGGGATACGCAGTATTTT.

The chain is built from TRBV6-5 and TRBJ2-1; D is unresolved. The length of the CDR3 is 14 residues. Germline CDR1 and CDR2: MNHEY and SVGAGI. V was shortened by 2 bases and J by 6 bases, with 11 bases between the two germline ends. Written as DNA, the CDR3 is TGTGCCAGCAGTTACCGGCTAGATGGCAATGAGCAGTTCTTC. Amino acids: CASSYRLDGNEQFF.

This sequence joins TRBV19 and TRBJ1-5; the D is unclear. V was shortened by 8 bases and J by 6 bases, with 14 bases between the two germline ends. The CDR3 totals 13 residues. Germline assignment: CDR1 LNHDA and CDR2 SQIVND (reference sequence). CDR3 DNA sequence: TGTGCCAGTTCCCCGATGAGGGCTCAGCCCCAGCATTTT. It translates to CASSPMRAQPQHF.

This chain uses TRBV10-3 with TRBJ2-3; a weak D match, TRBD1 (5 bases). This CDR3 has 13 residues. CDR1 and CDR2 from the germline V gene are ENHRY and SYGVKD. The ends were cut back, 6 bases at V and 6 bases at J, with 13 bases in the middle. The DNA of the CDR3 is TGTGCCATCAGCGTTGGACATGGGGATACGCAGTATTTT. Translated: CAISVGHGDTQYF.

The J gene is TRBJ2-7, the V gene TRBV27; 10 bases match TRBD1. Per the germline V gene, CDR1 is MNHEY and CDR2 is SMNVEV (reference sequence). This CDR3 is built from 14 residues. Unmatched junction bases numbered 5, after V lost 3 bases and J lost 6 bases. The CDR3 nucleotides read TGTGCCAGCAGTTTTGGGACAGGGGTCGGCGAGCAGTACTTC. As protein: CASSFGTGVGEQYF.

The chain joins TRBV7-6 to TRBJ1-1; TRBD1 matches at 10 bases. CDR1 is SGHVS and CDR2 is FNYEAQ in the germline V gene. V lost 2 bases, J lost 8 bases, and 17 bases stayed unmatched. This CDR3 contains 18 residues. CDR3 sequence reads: CASSLTPGQGPRGTEAFF. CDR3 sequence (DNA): TGTGCCAGCAGCTTAACCCCGGGACAGGGGCCGCGGGGAACCGAAGCTTTCTTT.

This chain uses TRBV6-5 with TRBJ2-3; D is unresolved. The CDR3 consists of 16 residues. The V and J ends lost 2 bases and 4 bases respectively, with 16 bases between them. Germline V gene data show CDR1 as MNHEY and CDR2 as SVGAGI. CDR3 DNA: TGTGCCAGCAGTTACGTAGCCCCTGGAAGCGCAGATACGCAGTATTTT. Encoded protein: CASSYVAPGSADTQYF.

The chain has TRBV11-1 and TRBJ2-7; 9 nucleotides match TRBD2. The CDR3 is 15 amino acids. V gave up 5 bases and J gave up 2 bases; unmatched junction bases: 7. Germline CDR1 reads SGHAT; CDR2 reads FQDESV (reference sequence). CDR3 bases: TGTGCCAGCAGCCCCGCGGGGGGGGAGGCCTACGAGCAGTACTTC. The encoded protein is CASSPAGGEAYEQYF.

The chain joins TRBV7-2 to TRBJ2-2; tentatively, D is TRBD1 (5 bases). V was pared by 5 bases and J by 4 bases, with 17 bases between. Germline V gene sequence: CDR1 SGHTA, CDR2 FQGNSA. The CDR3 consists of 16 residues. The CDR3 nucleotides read TGTGCCAGCAGCCCCCCGACCGGCAGGGTCACCGGGGAGCTGTTTTTT. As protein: CASSPPTGRVTGELFF.

DNA of the CDR3: TGTGCCAGCAGTTACGGACAAGAAAATGAAAAACTGTTTTTT. Its protein product is CASSYGQENEKLFF. This chain links TRBV28 with TRBJ1-4; the D gene is possibly TRBD1 (5 bases). The V gene lost 4 bases and the J gene lost 5 bases, with 11 bases spanning the gap. The CDR3 length is 14 residues. The germline CDR1 and CDR2 sequences are MDHEN and SYDVKM.

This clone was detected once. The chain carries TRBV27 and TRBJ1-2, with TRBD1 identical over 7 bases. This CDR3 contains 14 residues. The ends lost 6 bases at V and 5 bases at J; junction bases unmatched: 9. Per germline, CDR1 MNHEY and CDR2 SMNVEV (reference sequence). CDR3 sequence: CASRPTGAGYGYTF. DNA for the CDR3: TGTGCCAGCAGACCTACAGGGGCGGGGTATGGCTACACCTTC.

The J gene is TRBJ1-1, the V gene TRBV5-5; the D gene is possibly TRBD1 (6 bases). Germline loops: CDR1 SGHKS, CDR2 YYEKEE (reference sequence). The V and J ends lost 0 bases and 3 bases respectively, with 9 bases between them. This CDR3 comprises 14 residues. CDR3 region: CASSLGAGDTEAFF. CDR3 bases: TGTGCCAGCAGCTTGGGTGCAGGGGACACTGAAGCTTTCTTT.